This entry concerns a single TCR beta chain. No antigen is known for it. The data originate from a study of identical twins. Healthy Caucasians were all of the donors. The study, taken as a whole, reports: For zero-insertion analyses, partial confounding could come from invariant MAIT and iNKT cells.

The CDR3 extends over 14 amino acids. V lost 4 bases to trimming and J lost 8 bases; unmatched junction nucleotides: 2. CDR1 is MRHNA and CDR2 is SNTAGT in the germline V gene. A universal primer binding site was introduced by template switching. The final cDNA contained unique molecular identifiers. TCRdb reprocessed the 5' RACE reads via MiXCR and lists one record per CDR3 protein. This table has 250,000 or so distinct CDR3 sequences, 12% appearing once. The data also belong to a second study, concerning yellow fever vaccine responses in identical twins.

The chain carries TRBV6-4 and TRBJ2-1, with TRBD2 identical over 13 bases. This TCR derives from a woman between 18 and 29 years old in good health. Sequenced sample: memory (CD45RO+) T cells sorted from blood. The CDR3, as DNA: TGTGCCAGCAGTGGGACTAGCGGGAGCGATGAGCAGTTCTTC. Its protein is CASSGTSGSDEQFF.